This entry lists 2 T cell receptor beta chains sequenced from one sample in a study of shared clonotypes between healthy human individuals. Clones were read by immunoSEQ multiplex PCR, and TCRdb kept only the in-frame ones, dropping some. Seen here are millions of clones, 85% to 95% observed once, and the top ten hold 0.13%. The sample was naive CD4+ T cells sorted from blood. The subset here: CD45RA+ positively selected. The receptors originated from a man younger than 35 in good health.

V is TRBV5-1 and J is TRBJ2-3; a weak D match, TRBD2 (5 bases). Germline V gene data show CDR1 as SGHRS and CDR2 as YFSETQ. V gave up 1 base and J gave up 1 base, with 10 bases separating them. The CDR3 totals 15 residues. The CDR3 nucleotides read TGCGCCAGCAGCTTGTGGGAGTTCGGCACAGATACGCAGTATTTT. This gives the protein CASSLWEFGTDTQYF.

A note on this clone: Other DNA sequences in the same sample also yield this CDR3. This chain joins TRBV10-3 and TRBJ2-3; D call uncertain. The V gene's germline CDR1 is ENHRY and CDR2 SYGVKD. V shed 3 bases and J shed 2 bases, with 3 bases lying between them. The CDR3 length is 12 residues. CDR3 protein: CAISEVTDTQYF. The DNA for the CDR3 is TGTGCCATCAGTGAAGTCACAGATACGCAGTATTTT.